Each of the 5 T cell receptor beta chains below was sequenced from the same sample in a study of T cells in Graves' hyperthyroidism and ophthalmopathy (dated by TCRdb to the late 2010s). The library was prepared using multiplex PCR. Sequencing relied on an Illumina HiSeq 2000. Amplification of TCR beta CDR3 regions was carried out from RNA transcripts. For the first round of RT-PCR on the TCR CDR3, the HTBI primer set was used together with the Qiagen OneStep RT-PCR kit. TCRdb handled the public reads itself, with Q25 trimming in fastp and clone calling in MiXCR, and kept productive beta chains. CDR3 protein sequences are deduplicated, and each keeps its most common genes and DNA. This sample is represented by roughly 800,000 distinct CDR3 sequences; 35% to 40% of them were singletons. 8.9% of the sample is held by the ten biggest clonotypes. The sequenced material came from blood. These receptors came from a man aged 18 to 30 with Graves' hyperthyroidism.

This clonotype was counted only a few times. The chain combines TRBV20-1 with TRBJ2-7; D is ambiguous. V lost 5 bases, J lost 3 bases, and 17 bases lay in between. The CDR3 contains 14 residues. Germline V CDR1 and CDR2: DFQATT, SNEGSKA (reference sequence). The DNA for the CDR3 is TGCAGTGCTCCCAAGGCCCAGGAAAACTACGAGCAGTACTTC. Its translation is CSAPKAQENYEQYF.

A few counts support this clonotype. J is TRBJ2-7 and V is TRBV20-1; TRBD1 aligns across 8 bases. Losses at the gene ends were 3 bases for V and 1 base for J; bases not matched to a gene: 5. CDR1 DFQATT and CDR2 SNEGSKA come from the germline V gene (reference sequence). The CDR3 length is 14 residues. The CDR3 here is CSASPRQGSYEQYF. The CDR3 DNA is TGCAGTGCTAGCCCGCGACAGGGGTCCTACGAGCAGTACTTC.

This clonotype was detected ten times or more. The V and J genes are TRBV7-9 and TRBJ1-6; D possibly corresponds to TRBD1 (5 bases). The germline V and J ends were trimmed by 5 bases and 9 bases, with 14 bases remaining between them. In germline, CDR1 is SEHNR, CDR2 FQNEAQ (reference sequence). The CDR3 is 14 residues long. In nucleotides, the CDR3 is TGTGCCAGCAGCCTCAGGGATTACAGTTCACCCCTCCACTTT. It encodes CASSLRDYSSPLHF.

In its sample, this clonotype was seen a few times. The junction departs from the called germline gene at one end, perhaps through a read error. This chain uses TRBV7-8 with TRBJ2-5; 10 nucleotides align to TRBD2. Germline V lookup: CDR1 SGHVS, CDR2 FQNEAQ. The CDR3 spans 18 residues. Here the CDR3 DNA reads TGCGCCAGCAGCCAAGGGTGGCTAGCGGGGGTCGGAGGGGAGACCCAGTACTTC. It is translated as CASSQGWLAGVGGETQYF.

This clonotype was seen a handful of times. The DNA of the CDR3 is TGTGCCAGCAGCTCACGACAGGGTACGAAGACCCAGTACTTC. Amino acid sequence: CASSSRQGTKTQYF. The chain uses TRBV11-3 and TRBJ2-5; 7 bases are a match to TRBD1. This CDR3 comprises 14 residues. Germline CDR1 and CDR2: SGHNT and YENEEA. V lost 4 bases and J lost 6; bases outside the gene matches: 8.